Many counts were recorded for the clone carrying this TCR beta chain. The sample originates from a study of CDR3 diversity in severe acne. The V end was cut by 3 bases, the J end by 5 bases, with 20 bases between. The CDR3 has 17 residues. From germline, CDR1 is KGHSH and CDR2 LQKENI. TCRdb processed the PCR reads anew with MiXCR; each CDR3 protein has one entry. The data contain fewer than 90,000 distinct CDR3 sequences, 45% to 55% of them singletons. This receptor was identified in a male donor with severe acne vulgaris. This chain joins TRBV18 and TRBJ2-1, with D possibly being TRBD2 (6 bases). Input material: blood. The chain's CDR3 is CASSPRSALAHNNEQFF. CDR3 DNA: TGTGCCAGCTCACCGAGATCGGCCCTAGCGCACAACAATGAGCAGTTCTTC. The full variable domain, completed using reference TRBV18 and TRBJ2-1, is NAGVMQNPRHLVRRRGQEARLRCSPMKGHSHVYWYRQLPEEGLKFMVYLQKENIIDESGMPKERFSAEFPKEGPSILRIQQVVRGDSAAYFCASSPRSALAHNNEQFFGPGTRLTVL.